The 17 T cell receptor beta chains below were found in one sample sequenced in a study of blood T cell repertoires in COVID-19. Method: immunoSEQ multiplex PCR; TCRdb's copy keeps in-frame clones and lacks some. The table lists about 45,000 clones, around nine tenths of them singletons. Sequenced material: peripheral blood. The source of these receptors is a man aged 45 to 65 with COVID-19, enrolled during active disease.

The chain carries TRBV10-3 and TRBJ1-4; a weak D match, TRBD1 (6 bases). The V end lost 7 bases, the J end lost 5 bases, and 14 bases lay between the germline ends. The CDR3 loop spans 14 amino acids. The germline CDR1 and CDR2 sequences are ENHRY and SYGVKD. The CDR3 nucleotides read TGTGCCATCAAATCGGGACAAGAAAATGAAAAACTGTTTTTT. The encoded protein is CAIKSGQENEKLFF.

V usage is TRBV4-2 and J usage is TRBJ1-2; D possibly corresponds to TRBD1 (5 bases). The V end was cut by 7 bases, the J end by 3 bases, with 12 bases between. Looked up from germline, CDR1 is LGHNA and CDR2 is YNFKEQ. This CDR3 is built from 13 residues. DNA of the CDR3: TGTGCCAGCACCCCGACAGAAGACTATGGCTACACCTTC. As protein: CASTPTEDYGYTF.

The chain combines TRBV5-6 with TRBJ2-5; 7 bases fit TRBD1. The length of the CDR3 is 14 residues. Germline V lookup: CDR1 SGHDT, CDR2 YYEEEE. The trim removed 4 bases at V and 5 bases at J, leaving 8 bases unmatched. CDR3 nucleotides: TGTGCCAGCAGCACATACGACAGGGACGAGACCCAGTACTTC. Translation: CASSTYDRDETQYF.

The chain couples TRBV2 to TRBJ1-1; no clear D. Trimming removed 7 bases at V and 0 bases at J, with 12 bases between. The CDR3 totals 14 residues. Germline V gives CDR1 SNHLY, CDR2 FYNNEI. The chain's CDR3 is CASTAASMNTEAFF. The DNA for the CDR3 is TGTGCCAGCACGGCAGCTAGTATGAACACTGAAGCTTTCTTT.

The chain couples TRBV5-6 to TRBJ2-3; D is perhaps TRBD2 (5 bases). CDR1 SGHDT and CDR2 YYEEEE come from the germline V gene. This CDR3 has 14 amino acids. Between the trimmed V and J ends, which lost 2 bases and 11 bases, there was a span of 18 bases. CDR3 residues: CASSFGSSSPMQYF. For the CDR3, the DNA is TGTGCCAGCAGCTTCGGGTCTAGCTCCCCGATGCAGTATTTT.

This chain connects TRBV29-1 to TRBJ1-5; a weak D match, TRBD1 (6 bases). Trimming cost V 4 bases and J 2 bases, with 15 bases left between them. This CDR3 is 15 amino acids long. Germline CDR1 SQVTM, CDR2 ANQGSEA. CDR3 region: CSVVLVGAGNQPQHF. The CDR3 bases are TGCAGCGTTGTTCTAGTGGGGGCTGGCAATCAGCCCCAGCATTTT.

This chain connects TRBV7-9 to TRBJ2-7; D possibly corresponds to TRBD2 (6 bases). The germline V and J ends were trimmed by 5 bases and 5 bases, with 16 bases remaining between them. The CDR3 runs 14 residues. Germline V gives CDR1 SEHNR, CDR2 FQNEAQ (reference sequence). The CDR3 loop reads CASSTPLERDEQYF. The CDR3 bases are TGTGCCAGCAGCACCCCCCTGGAGCGGGACGAGCAGTACTTC.

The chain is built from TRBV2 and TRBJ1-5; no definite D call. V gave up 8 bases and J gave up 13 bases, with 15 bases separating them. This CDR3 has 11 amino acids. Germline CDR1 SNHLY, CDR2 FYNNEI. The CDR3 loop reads CASASRGQQHF. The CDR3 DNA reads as TGTGCCAGCGCTTCGAGAGGCCAGCAGCATTTT.

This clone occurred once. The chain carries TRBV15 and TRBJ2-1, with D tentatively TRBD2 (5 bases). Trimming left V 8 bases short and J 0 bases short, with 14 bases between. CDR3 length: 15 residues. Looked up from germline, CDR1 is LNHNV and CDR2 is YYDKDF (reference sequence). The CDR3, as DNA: TGTGCCACCCTGGCGGGCGGAAGCTCCTACAATGAGCAGTTCTTC. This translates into CATLAGGSSYNEQFF.

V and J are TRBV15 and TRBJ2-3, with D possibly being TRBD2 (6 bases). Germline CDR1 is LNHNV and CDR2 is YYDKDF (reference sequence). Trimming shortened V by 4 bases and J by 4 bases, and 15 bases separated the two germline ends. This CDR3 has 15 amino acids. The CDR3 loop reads CATSIDRRLADTQYF. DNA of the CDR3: TGTGCCACCAGCATCGACCGACGACTAGCAGATACGCAGTATTTT. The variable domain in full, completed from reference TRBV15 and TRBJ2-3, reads DAMVIQNPRYQVTQFGKPVTLSCSQTLNHNVMYWYQQKSSQAPKLLFHYYDKDFNNEADTPDNFQSRRPNTSFCFLDIRSPGLGDTAMYLCATSIDRRLADTQYFGPGTRLTVL.

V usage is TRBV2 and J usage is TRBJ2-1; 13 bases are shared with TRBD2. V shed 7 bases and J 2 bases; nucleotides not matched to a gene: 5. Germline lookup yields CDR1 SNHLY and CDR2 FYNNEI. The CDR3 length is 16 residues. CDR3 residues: CASIIGLAGAYNEQFF. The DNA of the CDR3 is TGTGCCAGCATTATCGGACTAGCGGGAGCCTACAATGAGCAGTTCTTC.

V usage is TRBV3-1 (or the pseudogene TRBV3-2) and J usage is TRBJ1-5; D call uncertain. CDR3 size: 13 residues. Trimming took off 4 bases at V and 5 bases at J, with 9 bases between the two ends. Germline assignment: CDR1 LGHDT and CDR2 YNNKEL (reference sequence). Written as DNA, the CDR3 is TGTGCCAGCAGCCGCCAGCGGGATCAGCCCCAGCATTTT. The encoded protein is CASSRQRDQPQHF.

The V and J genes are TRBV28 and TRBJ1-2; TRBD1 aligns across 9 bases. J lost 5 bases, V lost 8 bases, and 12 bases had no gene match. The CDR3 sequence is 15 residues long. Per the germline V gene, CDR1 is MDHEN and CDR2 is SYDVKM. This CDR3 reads CASGGQGTSGYGYTF. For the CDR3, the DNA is TGTGCCAGCGGGGGACAGGGTACTTCAGGGTATGGCTACACCTTC.

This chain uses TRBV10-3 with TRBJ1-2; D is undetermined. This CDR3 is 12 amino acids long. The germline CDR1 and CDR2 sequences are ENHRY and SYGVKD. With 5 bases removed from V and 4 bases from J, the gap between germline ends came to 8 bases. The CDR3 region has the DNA TGTGCCATCAGTTCAACAGCCTATGGCTACACCTTC. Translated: CAISSTAYGYTF.

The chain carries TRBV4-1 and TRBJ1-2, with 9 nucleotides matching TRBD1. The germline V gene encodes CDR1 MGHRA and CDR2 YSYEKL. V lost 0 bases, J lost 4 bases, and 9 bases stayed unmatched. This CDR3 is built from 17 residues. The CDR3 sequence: CASSQDLAGTGSYGYTF. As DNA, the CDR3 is TGCGCCAGCAGCCAAGATCTGGCCGGGACAGGGAGCTATGGCTACACCTTC.

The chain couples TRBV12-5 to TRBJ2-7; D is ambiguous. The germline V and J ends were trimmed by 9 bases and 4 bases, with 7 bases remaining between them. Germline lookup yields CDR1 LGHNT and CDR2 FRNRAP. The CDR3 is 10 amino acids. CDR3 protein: CASQTYEQYF. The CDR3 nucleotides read TGTGCTAGCCAAACATACGAGCAGTACTTC.

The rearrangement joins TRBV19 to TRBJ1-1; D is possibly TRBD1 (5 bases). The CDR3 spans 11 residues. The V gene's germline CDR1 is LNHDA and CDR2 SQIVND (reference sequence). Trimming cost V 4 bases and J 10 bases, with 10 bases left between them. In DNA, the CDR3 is TGTGCCAGTAGTAGGACAACTTCAGCTTTCTTT. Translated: CASSRTTSAFF.